These 28 T cell receptor beta chains came from one sample sequenced in a study of blood T cell repertoires in COVID-19. The table came from immunoSEQ multiplex PCR; TCRdb's copy has only in-frame clones and leaves some out. Of about 190,000 clones listed, approximately 91% are singletons. The sample comprised peripheral blood. The receptors here all came from a man aged 35-49 years with acute or convalescent COVID-19.

The chain is built from TRBV7-3 and TRBJ2-3, with 7 bases that match TRBD1. Germline-derived CDR1 and CDR2 are SGHTA and FQGTGA. The V gene end was trimmed by 4 bases and the J gene end by 4 bases; junction bases not matched to a gene: 5. The CDR3 runs to 14 residues. The CDR3 here is CASSSTGLPDTQYF. For the CDR3, the DNA is TGTGCCAGCAGCTCGACAGGGCTTCCAGATACGCAGTATTTT.

CDR3 in amino acids: CASSTGAGGGYGYTF. In nucleotides, the CDR3 is TGTGCCAGTAGTACCGGGGCAGGGGGCGGCTATGGCTACACCTTC. J is TRBJ1-2 and V is TRBV19; 8 positions match TRBD1. CDR3 length: 15 residues. The ends lost 4 bases at V and 4 bases at J; junction bases unmatched: 8. Germline V lookup: CDR1 LNHDA, CDR2 SQIVND (reference sequence).

DNA for the CDR3: TGTGCCAGTAGTAAAGGGAGATCTATGGGCGGGGGGGCGATTAGGGAGACCCAGTACTTC. Translation gives CASSKGRSMGGGAIRETQYF. The rearrangement links TRBV19 to TRBJ2-5; 9 positions agree with TRBD2. Germline lookup yields CDR1 LNHDA and CDR2 SQIVND (reference sequence). CDR3 length: 20 residues. Trimming took 4 bases from V and 5 from J; bases not matched to a gene: 23.

The chain links TRBV19 to TRBJ2-3; 12 positions match TRBD2. Germline CDR1 LNHDA, CDR2 SQIVND (reference sequence). J gave up 2 bases and V 3 bases, and 3 bases lay outside the gene matches. CDR3 length: 16 amino acids. The CDR3 spells CASSIPSGGATDTQYF. The CDR3 nucleotides are TGTGCCAGTAGTATTCCTAGCGGGGGGGCCACAGATACGCAGTATTTT.

The chain joins TRBV6-4 to TRBJ2-5; 7 bases line up with TRBD2. Germline assignment: CDR1 MRHNA and CDR2 SNTAGT. The trim removed 2 bases at V and 5 bases at J, leaving 14 bases unmatched. The length of the CDR3 is 17 residues. DNA for the CDR3: TGTGCCAGCAGTGACACAAAACCGACTAGCTCCTTCGAGACCCAGTACTTC. Protein: CASSDTKPTSSFETQYF.

The chain couples TRBV6-5 to TRBJ1-2; D unclear. The V and J ends lost 1 base and 6 bases respectively, with 9 bases between them. Germline values: CDR1 MNHEY, CDR2 SVGAGI. The CDR3 has 13 residues. CDR3 residues: CASSYFAGNGYTF. In nucleotides, the CDR3 is TGTGCCAGCAGTTACTTTGCGGGGAATGGCTACACCTTC.

DNA of the CDR3: TGTGCCAGCAGTTTTAGCGGACAGGGGGCAAGGACTGAAGCTTTCTTT. Its protein product is CASSFSGQGARTEAFF. The rearrangement uses TRBV7-2 and TRBJ1-1; 11 bases are a match to TRBD1. The CDR3 has 16 amino acids. V trimming: 6 bases; J trimming: 5 bases; junction bases outside the gene matches: 11. Germline lookup yields CDR1 SGHTA and CDR2 FQGNSA.

This clone was recorded a few times. V is TRBV14 and J is TRBJ2-2, with 12 bases identical to TRBD2. The germline CDR1 and CDR2 sequences are SGHDN and FVKESK. With V trimmed by 4 bases and J by 5 bases, 5 bases remained unmatched. This CDR3 is 16 amino acids long. The CDR3 reads CASSPGLAGRTGELFF. For the CDR3, the DNA is TGTGCCAGCAGCCCCGGACTAGCGGGGAGGACCGGGGAGCTGTTTTTT.

V is TRBV7-2 and J is TRBJ1-2; possibly TRBD1 for D (6 bases). V lost 5 bases to trimming and J lost 7 bases, with 11 bases between them. The length of the CDR3 is 12 residues. Germline CDR1 reads SGHTA; CDR2 reads FQGNSA. The CDR3: CASSSYRVGYTF. The CDR3 nucleotides are TGTGCCAGCAGCAGCTACAGGGTTGGCTACACCTTC.

The rearrangement links TRBV9 to TRBJ2-2, with TRBD2 identical over 16 bases. CDR3 length: 18 residues. V shed 4 bases and J 4 bases; nucleotides not matched to a gene: 7. Germline loops: CDR1 SGDLS, CDR2 YYNGEE. CDR3 sequence: CASSLGTSGGAGTGELFF. As DNA, the CDR3 is TGTGCCAGCAGCCTTGGGACTAGCGGGGGGGCCGGCACCGGGGAGCTGTTTTTT.

The chain couples TRBV5-1 to TRBJ2-5; weak D call: TRBD2 (5 bases). V shed 0 bases and J shed 5 bases, with 11 bases lying between them. Germline loops: CDR1 SGHRS, CDR2 YFSETQ. The CDR3 sequence is 14 residues long. The CDR3 region is CASSLAGLRETQYF. The DNA for the CDR3 is TGCGCCAGCAGCTTGGCTGGACTGAGGGAGACCCAGTACTTC.

The J gene is TRBJ2-1, the V gene TRBV2; 10 bases agree with TRBD1. Trimming cost V 10 bases and J 0 bases; bases outside gene matches: 9. The germline V gene encodes CDR1 SNHLY and CDR2 FYNNEI. The CDR3 has 16 amino acids. DNA of the CDR3: TGTGCCACCACGAGACAGGGGGCCAGCTCCTACAATGAGCAGTTCTTC. It codes for CATTRQGASSYNEQFF.

The J gene is TRBJ2-7, the V gene TRBV27; 15 bases agree with TRBD2. The CDR3 runs 16 residues. Germline V lookup: CDR1 MNHEY, CDR2 SMNVEV (reference sequence). The V gene end was trimmed by 4 bases and the J gene end by 3 bases; junction bases not matched to a gene: 4. The CDR3 DNA sequence: TGTGCCAGCAGTTGGGGACTAGCGGGGGGTGACTACGAGCAGTACTTC. This gives the protein CASSWGLAGGDYEQYF.

The V gene is TRBV7-2, the J gene TRBJ2-7, with TRBD1 identical over 9 bases. V lost 4 bases to trimming and J lost 2 bases; unmatched junction nucleotides: 3. This CDR3 comprises 14 residues. CDR1 is SGHTA, CDR2 FQGNSA, per germline. The CDR3 sequence is CASSSRDRAYEQYF. CDR3 nucleotides: TGTGCCAGCAGCTCTAGGGACAGGGCCTACGAGCAGTACTTC.

This chain connects TRBV7-2 to TRBJ2-7; D perhaps matches TRBD1 (6 bases). V lost 5 bases and J lost 0, with 14 bases in between. The CDR3 has 15 residues. CDR1 SGHTA and CDR2 FQGNSA come from the germline V gene. The CDR3, as DNA: TGTGCCAGCAGCCTTGACAGGCTAAGCTCCTACGAGCAGTACTTC. Its translation is CASSLDRLSSYEQYF.

V gene TRBV7-2 combines with J gene TRBJ1-2; a possible D gene is TRBD1 (6 bases). Trimming stripped 1 base from V and 8 bases from J, with 17 bases between. This CDR3 has 15 residues. CDR1 and CDR2 (germline): SGHTA, FQGNSA. CDR3 nucleotide sequence: TGTGCCAGCAGCTTAGATGTTGGGGGCAGAGGGGGCTACACCTTC. It encodes CASSLDVGGRGGYTF.

The chain uses TRBV6-6 and TRBJ2-1, with D possibly being TRBD1 (6 bases). CDR1 and CDR2 from the germline V gene are MNHNY and SVGAGI (reference sequence). Between the trimmed V and J ends, which lost 2 bases and 3 bases, there was a span of 8 bases. The CDR3 runs 14 residues. DNA of the CDR3: TGTGCCAGCAGTTACATGGACAGCTACAATGAGCAGTTCTTC. Translating gives CASSYMDSYNEQFF.

The chain uses TRBV5-6 and TRBJ2-2; possibly TRBD2 for D (5 bases). The V and J ends lost 4 bases and 0 bases respectively, with 13 bases between them. CDR3 length: 16 amino acids. Looked up from germline, CDR1 is SGHDT and CDR2 is YYEEEE. DNA for the CDR3: TGTGCCAGCAGCAGCACTAGGGATACGAACACCGGGGAGCTGTTTTTT. It encodes CASSSTRDTNTGELFF.

This chain uses TRBV5-6 with TRBJ2-7; TRBD2 matches 10 bases. Trimming at V came to 4 bases and at J to 4 bases, leaving 5 bases not matched to a gene. The CDR3 spans 14 residues. Germline lookup yields CDR1 SGHDT and CDR2 YYEEEE. CDR3 region: CASSQPGLAYEQYF. The CDR3 region has the DNA TGTGCCAGCAGCCAACCGGGACTAGCGTACGAGCAGTACTTC.

The chain is built from TRBV5-4 and TRBJ2-5; D gene uncertain. The germline CDR1 and CDR2 sequences are SGHNT and YYREEE (reference sequence). V was clipped by 4 bases and J by 5 bases, with 9 bases between them. This CDR3 spans 12 amino acids. The CDR3 here is CASSPQWETQYF. In DNA form, the CDR3 reads TGTGCCAGCAGCCCACAGTGGGAGACCCAGTACTTC. The full variable domain, completed using reference TRBV5-4 and TRBJ2-5, is ETGVTQSPTHLIKTRGQQVTLRCSSQSGHNTVSWYQQALGQGPQFIFQYYREEENGRGNFPPRFSGLQFPNYSSELNVNALELDDSALYLCASSPQWETQYFGPGTRLLVL.

The chain employs TRBV10-1 and TRBJ2-7, with 7 bases lining up with TRBD1. With 8 bases clipped from V and 1 base from J, the junction kept 8 bases outside the gene matches. The germline V gene has CDR1 WNHNN and CDR2 SYGVQD (reference sequence). CDR3 length: 14 amino acids. CDR3: CASRRDRASYEQYF. DNA for the CDR3: TGCGCCAGCCGCCGGGACAGAGCTTCCTACGAGCAGTACTTC.

The chain employs TRBV30 and TRBJ2-5; 13 bases map to TRBD2. Losses at the gene ends were 2 bases for V and 5 bases for J; bases not matched to a gene: 2. There are 14 residues in the CDR3. Germline V gene sequence: CDR1 GTSNPN, CDR2 SVGIG (reference sequence). The CDR3 nucleotides read TGTGCCTGGAGTACGACTAGCGGGGGGGAGACCCAGTACTTC. The encoded protein is CAWSTTSGGETQYF.

The chain employs TRBV6-4 and TRBJ2-3; TRBD1 matches 7 bases. The CDR3 is 14 amino acids. The V segment lost 4 bases and the J segment 2 bases; nucleotides outside the gene matches: 3. In germline, CDR1 is MRHNA, CDR2 SNTAGT. CDR3 sequence: CASSAGTDTDTQYF. The CDR3, as DNA: TGTGCCAGCAGTGCAGGGACAGACACAGATACGCAGTATTTT.

This chain links TRBV6-2 or TRBV6-3 with TRBJ1-1; 8 nucleotides agree with TRBD1. There are 16 residues in the CDR3. V lost 5 bases and J lost 1; bases outside the gene matches: 9. Germline CDR1 MNHEY, CDR2 SVGEGT. CDR3 nucleotides: TGTGCCAGCAGTCCATCCCTAGGGACAGGGAACACTGAAGCTTTCTTT. Translation gives CASSPSLGTGNTEAFF.

The chain recombines TRBV14 with TRBJ1-5; a possible D gene is TRBD1 (5 bases). The CDR3 length is 15 residues. V shed 3 bases and J shed 0 bases, with 9 bases lying between them. The germline V gene encodes CDR1 SGHDN and CDR2 FVKESK. The chain's CDR3 is CASSQGGTSNQPQHF. The CDR3 nucleotides read TGTGCCAGCAGCCAGGGGGGGACTAGCAATCAGCCCCAGCATTTT.

The chain uses TRBV19 and TRBJ2-5; 12 bases agree with TRBD1. CDR3 length: 16 amino acids. V dropped 4 bases and J dropped 5; count of bases not matched to a gene: 8. Germline-derived CDR1 and CDR2 are LNHDA and SQIVND (reference sequence). CDR3 protein: CASSSPRDRGLETQYF. The CDR3 nucleotides are TGTGCCAGTAGTAGCCCCCGGGACAGGGGGCTGGAGACCCAGTACTTC.

This chain links TRBV6-2 or TRBV6-3 with TRBJ2-5; no reliable D call. Trimming left V 2 bases short and J 5 bases short, with 12 bases between. Germline CDR1 MNHEY, CDR2 SVGEGT. The CDR3 runs to 14 residues. CDR3: CASSYVDTWETQYF. CDR3 in DNA: TGTGCCAGCAGTTACGTCGACACTTGGGAGACCCAGTACTTC.

The rearrangement joins TRBV2 to TRBJ2-5, with TRBD1 identical over 7 bases. The CDR3 is 15 amino acids. J lost 5 bases, V lost 3 bases, and 9 bases had no gene match. Germline CDR1 SNHLY, CDR2 FYNNEI. The CDR3: CASSELTGIGETQYF. The CDR3 nucleotides are TGTGCCAGCAGTGAGTTGACAGGGATAGGCGAGACCCAGTACTTC.